This TCR beta chain was documented in a study of blood T cell repertoires in COVID-19. Clones were read by immunoSEQ multiplex PCR, and TCRdb kept only the in-frame ones, dropping some. The table includes under 300,000 clones, 70% to 90% detected once. This clone was picked up many times. Germline loops: CDR1 SGDLS, CDR2 YYNGEE. The V and J ends lost 4 bases and 3 bases respectively, with 10 bases between them. The CDR3 contains 14 residues. This chain links TRBV9 with TRBJ2-2; tentative D call: TRBD2 (6 bases). This TCR derives from a woman aged 55-70 years with active or convalescent COVID-19. The sequencing input was peripheral blood. The CDR3 spells CASSFGTHTGELFF. The CDR3 DNA reads as TGTGCCAGCAGCTTCGGGACTCACACCGGGGAGCTGTTTTTT.